The clone carrying this TCR beta chain was counted a few times. Antigen unknown. The data belong to a study of T cell clones after liver transplantation. Turning to the study itself: Three of eight recipients were HCV-positive; others had non-autoimmune, non-viral indications. Timepoints were pre-transplant, pre-withdrawal, and after withdrawal was completed or failed.

Study observations and caveats: Low donor cell numbers restricted donor-reactive repertoire measurement in a couple of subjects.

Clones were sequenced by immunoSEQ multiplex PCR, and TCRdb holds only the in-frame ones, with some missing. The sample carries around 100,000 clones, around 80% recorded once. CDR1 and CDR2 (germline): SEHNR, FQNEAQ (reference sequence). The CDR3 totals 16 residues. Trimming cost V 3 bases and J 0 bases; bases outside gene matches: 7. The material sequenced was CD4+ T cells from blood, taken around 44 months after liver transplant. The V call is TRBV7-9, the J call TRBJ1-1, with 7 bases fitting TRBD1. The source is a human patient who received a liver transplant. Some T cells may be provided by the graft donor. The CDR3 spells CASSFPTGQMNTEAFF. The DNA of the CDR3 is TGTGCCAGCAGCTTCCCCACGGGACAGATGAACACTGAAGCTTTCTTT.